Below are 29 T cell receptor beta chains sequenced from a single sample in a study of CD8+CD57+ T cells in acquired aplastic anemia. Genomic DNA constituted the template upon which TCR beta VDJ and CDR3 profiling was performed. TCRdb redid the calling of the reads with MiXCR, one entry per CDR3 protein. The table includes 250,000 to 300,000 distinct CDR3 sequences, 56% detected once. Patients chosen for sequencing had shown CD8+CD57+ cell expansion by flow cytometry. Sequences were obtained from sorted CD4+, CD8+, or CD8+CD57+ T cells (not recorded which) from PBMCs. These receptors were taken from a human donor with aplastic anemia.

This clonotype was found many times. The rearrangement joins TRBV7-9 to TRBJ1-2; 7 bases fit TRBD1. Trimming cost V 4 bases and J 0 bases; bases outside gene matches: 5. The CDR3 sequence is 15 residues long. Germline assignment: CDR1 SEHNR and CDR2 FQNEAQ (reference sequence). Here the CDR3 reads CASSSGTAANYGYTF. The CDR3 coding sequence is TGTGCCAGCAGCTCCGGGACAGCAGCTAACTATGGCTACACCTTC.

The rearrangement uses TRBV7-9 and TRBJ1-2, with D possibly matching TRBD1 (6 bases). Between the trimmed V and J ends, which lost 5 bases and 7 bases, there was a span of 29 bases. The germline gives CDR1 SEHNR, CDR2 FQNEAQ (reference sequence). The CDR3 is 18 amino acids. Here the CDR3 DNA reads TGTGCCAGCAGCGCCCTGGGGCCAGGGGCCCTACTTTCGTCTGGCTACACCTTC. Translated: CASSALGPGALLSSGYTF. The variable domain in full, completed from reference TRBV7-9 and TRBJ1-2, reads DTGVSQNPRHKITKRGQNVTFRCDPISEHNRLYWYRQTLGQGPEFLTYFQNEAQLEKSRLLSDRFSAERPKGSFSTLEIQRTEQGDSAMYLCASSALGPGALLSSGYTFGSGTRLTVV.

Worth noting for this clonotype: At one end the junction does not follow the germline gene, possibly because of a read error. The chain links TRBV24-1 to TRBJ2-1, with unresolved D. Germline CDR1 is KGHDR and CDR2 is SFDVKD. This CDR3 has 13 amino acids. The CDR3 coding sequence is TGTGCCAGCAGTTACGAACTTTACAATGAGCAGTTCTTC. Its protein product is CASSYELYNEQFF.

This chain links TRBV25-1 with TRBJ1-1; D perhaps matches TRBD1 (6 bases). V was shortened by 7 bases and J by 9 bases, with 24 bases between the two germline ends. CDR3 length equals 15 residues. The V gene's germline CDR1 is MGHDK and CDR2 SYGVNS. The DNA of the CDR3 is TGTGCCAGCATGTTTGGGGGCGGACGGGGGTCGAAAGCTTTCTTT. It is translated as CASMFGGGRGSKAFF.

This clonotype was found many times. CDR3 bases: TGTGCCAGCCGCTCTGACAGGACCTCTAACTATGGCTACACCTTC. Its protein product is CASRSDRTSNYGYTF. The J gene is TRBJ1-2, the V gene TRBV2; D is perhaps TRBD1 (6 bases). This CDR3 is built from 15 residues. The ends were cut back, 8 bases at V and 0 bases at J, with 16 bases in the middle. CDR1 SNHLY and CDR2 FYNNEI come from the germline V gene.

A single count supports this clonotype. The junction differs from germline at one of its ends, possibly a read error. This chain joins TRBV7-9 and TRBJ2-7; tentative D call: TRBD1 (6 bases). The CDR3 is made up of 16 amino acids. Germline CDR1 and CDR2: SEHNR and FQNEAQ (reference sequence). The DNA for the CDR3 is TGTGTCAGCAGCCCCACCGGGACAAAGCCTACCTACGAGCAGTACTTC. It is translated as CVSSPTGTKPTYEQYF.

The sample holds many counts of this clonotype. The chain combines TRBV6-5 with TRBJ2-2, with D tentatively TRBD1 or TRBD2 (5 bases each). This CDR3 spans 15 amino acids. Germline-derived CDR1 and CDR2 are MNHEY and SVGAGI. The ends were cut back, 0 bases at V and 4 bases at J, with 9 bases in the middle. CDR3 loop: CASSYSAGSTGELFF. Written as DNA, the CDR3 is TGTGCCAGCAGTTACTCGGCAGGGAGCACCGGGGAGCTGTTTTTT.

This clonotype was picked up many times. The chain couples TRBV3-1 to TRBJ2-3; 7 bases fit TRBD2. Per germline, CDR1 LGHDT and CDR2 YNNKEL (reference sequence). The CDR3 loop spans 15 amino acids. V dropped 4 bases and J dropped 0; count of bases not matched to a gene: 4. CDR3 sequence reads: CASSLSGASTDTQYF. CDR3 bases: TGTGCCAGCAGCCTAAGCGGGGCTAGCACAGATACGCAGTATTTT.

A few counts support this clonotype. The junction and the germline gene differ at one end; a read error may be behind it. The chain is built from TRBV5-1 and TRBJ2-2; TRBD2 matches at 7 bases. Germline CDR1 reads SGHRS; CDR2 reads YFSETQ. The length of the CDR3 is 16 residues. The CDR3 DNA is TGCGCCGGCAGCCTCTCGGGACTACAGAACACCGGGGAGCTGTTTTTT. As protein: CAGSLSGLQNTGELFF. Variable domain in full (rest from reference TRBV5-1 and TRBJ2-2): KAGVTQTPRYLIKTRGQQVTLSCSPISGHRSVSWYQQTPGQGLQFLFEYFSETQRNKGNFPGRFSGRQFSNSRSEMNVSTLELGDSALYLCAGSLSGLQNTGELFFGEGSRLTVL.

In its sample, this clonotype was seen many times. CDR3 sequence reads: CASSQGQLLNQPQHF. In nucleotides, the CDR3 is TGTGCCAGCAGCCAGGGACAGCTCCTCAATCAGCCCCAGCATTTT. The chain couples TRBV6-5 to TRBJ1-5, with TRBD1 identical over 7 bases. Germline values: CDR1 MNHEY, CDR2 SVGAGI. With V trimmed by 6 bases and J by 3 bases, 8 bases remained unmatched. The CDR3 is 15 residues long.

This clonotype has only a few counts. The chain combines TRBV24-1 with TRBJ1-2; unclear D gene. The CDR3 runs 12 residues. V was trimmed by 4 bases and J by 5 bases, leaving 7 bases between them. Germline lookup yields CDR1 KGHDR and CDR2 SFDVKD. CDR3 in amino acids: CATSDPGYGYTF. CDR3 in DNA: TGTGCCACCAGTGACCCAGGTTATGGCTACACCTTC.

The chain recombines TRBV11-2 with TRBJ2-7; D gene unclear. Per the germline V gene, CDR1 is SGHAT and CDR2 is FQNNGV. Trimming removed 3 bases from V and 2 bases from J, with 11 bases in between. The CDR3 totals 14 residues. This CDR3 reads CASSLGSSPYEQYF. The CDR3, as DNA: TGTGCCAGCAGCTTGGGGTCGAGCCCCTACGAGCAGTACTTC. Full variable domain (missing parts from reference TRBV11-2 and TRBJ2-7): EAGVAQSPRYKIIEKRQSVAFWCNPISGHATLYWYQQILGQGPKLLIQFQNNGVVDDSQLPKDRFSAERLKGVDSTLKIQPAKLEDSAVYLCASSLGSSPYEQYFGPGTRLTVT.

This clonotype came up many times. The chain joins TRBV6-5 to TRBJ1-4, with TRBD1 as a possible D gene (5 bases). Germline V lookup: CDR1 MNHEY, CDR2 SVGAGI. The V end lost 6 bases, the J end lost 7 bases, and 12 bases lay between the germline ends. This CDR3 region has 13 residues. CDR3 DNA: TGTGCCAGCAGCCAGACAGTTCTTGAAAAACTGTTTTTT. Amino acid sequence: CASSQTVLEKLFF.

The chain is built from TRBV25-1 and TRBJ2-2, with unresolved D. The V and J ends lost 3 bases and 0 bases respectively, with 8 bases between them. The germline CDR1 and CDR2 sequences are MGHDK and SYGVNS. The CDR3 length is 15 residues. The CDR3 reads CASSEWQTNTGELFF. CDR3 DNA: TGTGCCAGCAGTGAGTGGCAGACGAACACCGGGGAGCTGTTTTTT.

The rearrangement links TRBV15 to TRBJ2-3, with 10 bases aligning to TRBD2. Germline V gives CDR1 LNHNV, CDR2 YYDKDF (reference sequence). CDR3 length: 13 residues. J was trimmed by 6 bases and V by 9 bases; bases with no gene match: 6. The CDR3 DNA reads TGTGCCACACGAGGGACTAGCGAGGATACGCAGTATTTT. Translated, it gives CATRGTSEDTQYF.

This clonotype came up many times. The chain couples TRBV5-1 to TRBJ2-1; 11 nucleotides align to TRBD2. Per germline, CDR1 SGHRS and CDR2 YFSETQ. The CDR3 sequence is 16 residues long. After removal of 5 bases from V and 0 bases from J, the junction contained 4 bases not matched to a gene. CDR3 amino acids: CASSASGGSSYNEQFF. The CDR3 DNA sequence: TGCGCCAGCAGTGCTAGCGGGGGGAGCTCCTACAATGAGCAGTTCTTC.

This clonotype was seen only a few times. The chain links TRBV25-1 to TRBJ1-6; 7 positions agree with TRBD1. The junction had 5 bases not matched to a gene; V was cut back by 4 bases and J by 8 bases. The CDR3 sequence is 14 residues long. Per the germline V gene, CDR1 is MGHDK and CDR2 is SYGVNS. The CDR3 region has the DNA TGTGCCAGCAGTGTGGGACAGCGGCATTCACCCCTCCACTTT. This codes for CASSVGQRHSPLHF.

The J gene is TRBJ2-6, the V gene TRBV5-8; 7 bases align to TRBD1. The CDR3 is 14 residues long. V shed 4 bases and J 11 bases; nucleotides not matched to a gene: 9. Germline CDR1 is SGHTS and CDR2 is YDEGEE. For the CDR3, the DNA is TGTGCCAGCAGCCGGGATGACAGGGTCTACGTCCTGACTTTC. Protein sequence: CASSRDDRVYVLTF.

This chain links TRBV14 with TRBJ2-7; a possible D gene is TRBD1 (5 bases). The ends were cut back, 4 bases at V and 1 base at J, with 8 bases in the middle. Germline CDR1 reads SGHDN; CDR2 reads FVKESK. The CDR3 is made up of 13 amino acids. The CDR3 DNA is TGTGCCAGCAGCCCACAGGCTTCCTACGAGCAGTACTTC. It translates to CASSPQASYEQYF.

A few counts support this clonotype. The rearrangement joins TRBV7-9 to TRBJ1-1; no firm D call. CDR3 length: 13 residues. Trimming removed 5 bases from V and 1 base from J, with 8 bases in between. Germline values: CDR1 SEHNR, CDR2 FQNEAQ (reference sequence). CDR3 coding DNA: TGTGCCAGCAGCCGAACATCGAACACTGAAGCTTTCTTT. The encoded protein is CASSRTSNTEAFF.

This chain uses TRBV5-1 with TRBJ2-7; TRBD2 matches at 13 bases. CDR3 length equals 20 residues. With V trimmed by 4 bases and J by 6 bases, 22 bases remained unmatched. From germline, CDR1 is SGHRS and CDR2 YFSETQ. The CDR3 protein is CASSMLTGTATLAGGIEQYF. CDR3 nucleotide sequence: TGCGCCAGCAGCATGCTAACCGGGACAGCGACACTAGCGGGAGGGATCGAGCAGTACTTC.

This clonotype has at least ten counts. The chain recombines TRBV18 with TRBJ1-5; D is perhaps TRBD1 (6 bases). V dropped 3 bases and J dropped 1 base, with 7 bases sitting between them. Germline loops: CDR1 KGHSH, CDR2 LQKENI. The CDR3 extends over 14 amino acids. The CDR3 DNA follows: TGTGCCAGCTCACCCGGACAGAGCAATCAGCCCCAGCATTTT. It codes for CASSPGQSNQPQHF.

The sample holds many counts of this clonotype. CDR3 coding DNA: TGTGCCAGCAGTGAACAGGCGGCTAGACTAACCTACGAGCAGTACTTC. Its protein product is CASSEQAARLTYEQYF. V usage is TRBV6-1 and J usage is TRBJ2-7; maybe TRBD2 (5 bases). The V gene lost 2 bases and the J gene lost 2 bases, with 16 bases spanning the gap. The length of the CDR3 is 16 residues. Looked up from germline, CDR1 is MNHNS and CDR2 is SASEGT.

The chain couples TRBV5-1 to TRBJ1-2; D is possibly TRBD1 (5 bases). Germline CDR1 and CDR2: SGHRS and YFSETQ. CDR3 length: 14 amino acids. Deletions cut 4 bases from V and 12 bases from J, with 22 bases between. CDR3 in DNA: TGCGCCAGCAGCCCATTCCCCGGGGGATCTGGAAACACCTTC. Its translation: CASSPFPGGSGNTF. Based on the CDR3 plus reference TRBV5-1 and TRBJ1-2, the full variable domain is KAGVTQTPRYLIKTRGQQVTLSCSPISGHRSVSWYQQTPGQGLQFLFEYFSETQRNKGNFPGRFSGRQFSNSRSEMNVSTLELGDSALYLCASSPFPGGSGNTFGSGTRLTVV.

This clonotype was detected ten times or more. This chain links TRBV6-1 with TRBJ2-7; D not certain. The CDR3 loop spans 12 amino acids. Deletions cut 7 bases from V and 0 bases from J, with 7 bases between. Germline V CDR1 and CDR2: MNHNS, SASEGT. The CDR3: CASTTSSYEQYF. The CDR3 bases are TGTGCCAGCACTACGAGCTCCTACGAGCAGTACTTC.

The rearrangement links TRBV29-1 to TRBJ2-7, with 8 bases that match TRBD1. With V trimmed by 4 bases and J by 6 bases, 8 bases remained unmatched. The CDR3 has 13 amino acids. CDR1 and CDR2 from the germline V gene are SQVTM and ANQGSEA. This CDR3 reads CSVADRGIGEQYF. CDR3 in DNA: TGCAGCGTTGCAGACAGGGGAATTGGCGAGCAGTACTTC.

Concerning this clonotype itself: This may arise from a read error, as a much more abundant clone is one base away. This chain uses TRBV2 with TRBJ1-1; D uncertain. CDR1 is SNHLY and CDR2 is FYNNEI in the germline V gene. The length of the CDR3 is 13 residues. CDR3 protein: CASRKLMNTGAFF. Here the CDR3 DNA reads TGTGCCAGCAGAAAATTGATGAACACTGGAGCTTTCTTT. Filled out from reference TRBV2 and TRBJ1-1, the complete variable domain reads EPEVTQTPSHQVTQMGQEVILRCVPISNHLYFYWYRQILGQKVEFLVSFYNNEISEKSEIFDDQFSVERPDGSNFTLKIRSTKLEDSAMYFCASRKLMNTGAFFGQGTRLTVV.

This clonotype has at least ten counts. The chain carries TRBV20-1 and TRBJ1-4, with D uncertain. Per germline, CDR1 DFQATT and CDR2 SNEGSKA (reference sequence). CDR3 length equals 12 residues. V gave up 6 bases and J gave up 6 bases, with 11 bases separating them. CDR3 in DNA: TGCAGTGCGCAGTGGGGATATGAAAAACTGTTTTTT. Its translation is CSAQWGYEKLFF.

The chain uses TRBV2 and TRBJ1-2, with D perhaps TRBD1 (6 bases). The CDR3 consists of 12 residues. Germline V gene sequence: CDR1 SNHLY, CDR2 FYNNEI. Trimming took 8 bases from V and 12 from J, leaving 19 bases between them. The CDR3 DNA reads TGTGCCAGCGAGTGGGACACTAGCGGCAACACCTTC. Its protein is CASEWDTSGNTF.